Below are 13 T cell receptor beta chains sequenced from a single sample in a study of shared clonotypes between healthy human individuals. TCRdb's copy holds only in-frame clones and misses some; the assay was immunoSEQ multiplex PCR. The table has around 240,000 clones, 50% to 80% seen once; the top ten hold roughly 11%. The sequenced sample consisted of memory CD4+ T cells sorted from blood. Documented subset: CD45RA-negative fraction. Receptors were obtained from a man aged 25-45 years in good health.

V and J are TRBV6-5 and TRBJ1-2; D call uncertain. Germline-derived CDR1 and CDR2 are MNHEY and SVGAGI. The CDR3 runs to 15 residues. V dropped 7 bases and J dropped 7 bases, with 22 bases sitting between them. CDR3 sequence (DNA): TGTGCCAGCACGCTTCCGGAAGTTGGATTTTCTGGCTACACCTTC. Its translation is CASTLPEVGFSGYTF.

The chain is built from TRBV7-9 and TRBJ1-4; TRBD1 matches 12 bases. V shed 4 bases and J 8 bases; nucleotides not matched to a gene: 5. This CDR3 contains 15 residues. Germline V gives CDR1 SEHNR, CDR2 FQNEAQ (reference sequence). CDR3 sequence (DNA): TGTGCCAGCAGCTGGCGGGGGACAGGGGGCGAAAAACTGTTTTTT. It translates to CASSWRGTGGEKLFF.

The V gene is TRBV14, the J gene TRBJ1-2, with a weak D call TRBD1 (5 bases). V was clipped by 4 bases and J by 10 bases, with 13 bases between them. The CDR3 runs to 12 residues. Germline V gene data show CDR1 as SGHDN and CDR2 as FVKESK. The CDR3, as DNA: TGTGCCAGCAGCCTGGGAGGACACGACTACACCTTC. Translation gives CASSLGGHDYTF. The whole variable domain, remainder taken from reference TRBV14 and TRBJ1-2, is EAGVTQFPSHSVIEKGQTVTLRCDPISGHDNLYWYRRVMGKEIKFLLHFVKESKQDESGMPNNRFLAERTGGTYSTLKVQPAELEDSGVYFCASSLGGHDYTFGSGTRLTVV.

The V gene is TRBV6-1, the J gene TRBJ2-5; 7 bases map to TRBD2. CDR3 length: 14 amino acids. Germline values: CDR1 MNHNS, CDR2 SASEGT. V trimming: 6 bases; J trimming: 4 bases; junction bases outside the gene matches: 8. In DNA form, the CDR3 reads TGTGCCAGCAGGTCGACATGGGGGGGAGAGACCCAGTACTTC. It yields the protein CASRSTWGGETQYF.

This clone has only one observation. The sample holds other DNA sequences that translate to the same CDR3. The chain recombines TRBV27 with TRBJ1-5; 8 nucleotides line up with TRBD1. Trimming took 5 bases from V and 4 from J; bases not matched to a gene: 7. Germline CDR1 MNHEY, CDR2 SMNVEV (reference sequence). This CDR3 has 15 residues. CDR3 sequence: CASSVGQGPNQPQHF. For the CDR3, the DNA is TGTGCCAGCAGTGTCGGACAGGGTCCTAATCAGCCCCAGCATTTT.

CDR3 sequence (DNA): TGTGCCAGCAGCCGTACGGGCCTGGAGGGCAACGTCCTGACTTTC. It specifies CASSRTGLEGNVLTF. This sequence joins TRBV5-8 and TRBJ2-6; TRBD2 might be the D (6 bases). The CDR3 has 15 amino acids. Germline V gene data show CDR1 as SGHTS and CDR2 as YDEGEE. V was cut by 4 bases and J by 9 bases, with 17 bases left in between.

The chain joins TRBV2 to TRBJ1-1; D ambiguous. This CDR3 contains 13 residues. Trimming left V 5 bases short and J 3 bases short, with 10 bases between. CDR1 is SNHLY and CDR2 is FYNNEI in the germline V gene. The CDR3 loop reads CASSTTAHTEAFF. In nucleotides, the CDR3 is TGTGCCAGCAGTACGACCGCACACACTGAAGCTTTCTTT.

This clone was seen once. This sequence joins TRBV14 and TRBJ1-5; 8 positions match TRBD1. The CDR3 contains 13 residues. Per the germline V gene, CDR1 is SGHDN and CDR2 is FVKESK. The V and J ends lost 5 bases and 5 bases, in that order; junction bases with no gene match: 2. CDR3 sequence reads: CASSAGGYQPQHF. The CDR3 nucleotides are TGTGCCAGCAGCGCAGGGGGCTATCAGCCCCAGCATTTT.

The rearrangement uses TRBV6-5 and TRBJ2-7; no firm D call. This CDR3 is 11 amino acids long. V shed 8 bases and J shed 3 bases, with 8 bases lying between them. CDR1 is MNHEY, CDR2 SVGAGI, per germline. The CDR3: CASLENYEQYF. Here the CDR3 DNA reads TGTGCCAGCTTAGAAAACTACGAGCAGTACTTC.

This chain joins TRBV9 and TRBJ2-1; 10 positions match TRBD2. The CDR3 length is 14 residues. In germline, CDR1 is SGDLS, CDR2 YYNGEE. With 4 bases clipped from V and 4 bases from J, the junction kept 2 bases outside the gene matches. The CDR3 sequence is CASSPSGGYNEQFF. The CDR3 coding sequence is TGTGCCAGCAGCCCTAGCGGGGGTTACAATGAGCAGTTCTTC. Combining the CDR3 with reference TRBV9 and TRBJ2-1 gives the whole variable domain DSGVTQTPKHLITATGQRVTLRCSPRSGDLSVYWYQQSLDQGLQFLIQYYNGEERAKGNILERFSAQQFPDLHSELNLSSLELGDSALYFCASSPSGGYNEQFFGPGTRLTVL.

The CDR3 nucleotides are TGTGCCTGGAGTGTACTGAGGGGCTACGAGCAGTACTTC. It translates to CAWSVLRGYEQYF. The chain has TRBV30 and TRBJ2-7; D possibly uses TRBD1 or TRBD2 (5 bases each). Germline CDR1 and CDR2: GTSNPN and SVGIG (reference sequence). The length of the CDR3 is 13 residues. V was trimmed by 0 bases and J by 3 bases, leaving 9 bases between them.

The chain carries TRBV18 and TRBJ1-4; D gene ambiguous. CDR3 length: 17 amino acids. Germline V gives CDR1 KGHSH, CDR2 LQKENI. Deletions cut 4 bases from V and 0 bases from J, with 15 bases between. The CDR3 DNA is TGTGCCAGCTCACAAGGCATTAAGGTTGCAACTAATGAAAAACTGTTTTTT. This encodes CASSQGIKVATNEKLFF. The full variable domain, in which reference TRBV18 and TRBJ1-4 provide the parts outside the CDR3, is NAGVMQNPRHLVRRRGQEARLRCSPMKGHSHVYWYRQLPEEGLKFMVYLQKENIIDESGMPKERFSAEFPKEGPSILRIQQVVRGDSAAYFCASSQGIKVATNEKLFFGSGTQLSVL.

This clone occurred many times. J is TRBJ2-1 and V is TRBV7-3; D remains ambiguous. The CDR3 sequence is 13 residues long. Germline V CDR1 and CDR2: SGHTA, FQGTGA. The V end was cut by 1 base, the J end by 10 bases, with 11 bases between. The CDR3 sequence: CASSLRPRREQFF. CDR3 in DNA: TGTGCCAGCAGCTTAAGGCCTCGGCGGGAGCAGTTCTTC.